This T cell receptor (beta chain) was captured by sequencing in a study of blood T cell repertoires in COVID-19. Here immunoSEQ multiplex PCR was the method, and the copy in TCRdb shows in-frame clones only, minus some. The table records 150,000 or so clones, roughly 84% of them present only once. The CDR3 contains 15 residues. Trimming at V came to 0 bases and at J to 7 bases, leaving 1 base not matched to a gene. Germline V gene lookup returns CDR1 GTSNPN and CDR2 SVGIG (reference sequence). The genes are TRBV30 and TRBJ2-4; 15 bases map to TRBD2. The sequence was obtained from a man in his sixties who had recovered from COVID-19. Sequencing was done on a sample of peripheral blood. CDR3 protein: CAWSVGLAGGNIQYF. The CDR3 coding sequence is TGTGCCTGGAGTGTAGGACTAGCGGGGGGGAACATTCAGTACTTC.